This TCR beta chain was identified during a study of cytomegalovirus exposure and HLA in healthy donors. Study results and caveats: A later examination showed that TCR association rates differed by HLA locus, with DRB1 most and HLA-C fewest. An assumption of roughly uniform sequencing depth across donors underlay the presence/absence analyses.

This CDR3 has 16 amino acids. Trimming cost V 1 base and J 3 bases; bases outside gene matches: 7. The germline CDR1 and CDR2 sequences are MGHDK and SYGVNS. For this clone: Its antigen remains unidentified.

Vbeta (60) and Jbeta (13) primers were used in the PCR. The repertoire was sequenced with immunoSEQ multiplex PCR; TCRdb's copy has only in-frame clones and lacks some. The data show about 200,000 clones, with approximately 78% seen just once and roughly 2.5% held by the top ten. The sample taken for sequencing was PBMCs. The TCR was taken from a woman aged 40 to 50 in good health and CMV-seronegative. V and J are TRBV25-1 and TRBJ1-2; 8 positions agree with TRBD1. The CDR3 nucleotides are TGTGCCAGCAGTGAATCGACAGGGGACTTTTACTATGGCTACACCTTC. Amino acids: CASSESTGDFYYGYTF.